This TCR beta chain appears in the sequencing data of a study of blood T cell repertoires in COVID-19. TCRdb keeps only in-frame clones here, not all; method: immunoSEQ multiplex PCR. Here the sample spans 200,000 to 300,000 clones, 88% being singletons. Source material: peripheral blood. This TCR was sampled from a woman aged 40 to 50 who had recovered from COVID-19.

The DNA of the CDR3 is TGTGCCAGCAGTTACCGTCGGGCTGGAAACACCATATATTTT. Translation: CASSYRRAGNTIYF. The gene calls are TRBV6-5 and TRBJ1-3, with D hard to call. This CDR3 is 14 amino acids long. V lost 2 bases to trimming and J lost 2 bases, with 7 bases between them. The germline V gene has CDR1 MNHEY and CDR2 SVGAGI.